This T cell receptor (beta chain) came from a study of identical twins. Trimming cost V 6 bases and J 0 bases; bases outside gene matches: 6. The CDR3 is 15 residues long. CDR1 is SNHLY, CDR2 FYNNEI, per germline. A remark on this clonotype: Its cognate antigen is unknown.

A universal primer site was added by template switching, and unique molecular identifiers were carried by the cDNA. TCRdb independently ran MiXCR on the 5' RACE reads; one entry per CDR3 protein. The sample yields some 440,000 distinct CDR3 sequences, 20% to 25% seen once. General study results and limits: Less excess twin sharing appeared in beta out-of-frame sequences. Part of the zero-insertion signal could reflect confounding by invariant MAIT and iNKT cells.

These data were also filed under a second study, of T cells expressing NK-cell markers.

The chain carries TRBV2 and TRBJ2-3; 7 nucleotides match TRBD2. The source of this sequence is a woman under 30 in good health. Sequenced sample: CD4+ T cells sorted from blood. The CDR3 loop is CASSETLASTDTQYF. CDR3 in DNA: TGTGCCAGCAGCGAAACACTAGCGAGCACAGATACGCAGTATTTT.